This T cell receptor beta chain is drawn from a study of blood T cell repertoires in COVID-19. Germline V gene sequence: CDR1 LNHDA, CDR2 SQIVND (reference sequence). The CDR3 is 14 residues long. Trimming removed 5 bases from V and 2 bases from J; junction bases left unmatched: 2. Assay used: immunoSEQ multiplex PCR; TCRdb lists only in-frame clones, some missing. The repertoire consists of 350,000 to 400,000 clones, with 90% occurring once and the leading ten covering about 6.5%. This sequence was found in a young man with active or convalescent COVID-19. The V call is TRBV19, the J call TRBJ2-2, with TRBD1 identical over 7 bases. Sequenced: peripheral blood. The CDR3 sequence: CASSHRGNTGELFF. DNA of the CDR3: TGTGCCAGTAGTCACAGGGGAAACACCGGGGAGCTGTTTTTT.